This T cell receptor (beta chain) was retrieved from a study of monozygotic twins with inflammatory bowel disease. The CDR3 extends over 15 amino acids. Germline V CDR1 and CDR2: SGHRS, YFSETQ. Overall study results and limits: Twins classed as concordant or discordant showed no difference in repertoire similarity, possibly from limited power.

Regarding this clonotype: What it binds is unknown.

TCRdb re-called the 5' RACE reads; one entry per CDR3 protein, DNA not given. This table lists approximately 120,000 distinct CDR3 sequences. This clonotype was obtained from a human donor with ulcerative colitis or Crohn's disease, or a healthy co-twin of an affected twin (not recorded which). This rearrangement joins TRBV5-1 to TRBJ1-4; TCRdb returns TRBD1, unconfirmable since there is no DNA. Specimen: blood. The chain's CDR3 is CASSLVGQGGEKLFF.